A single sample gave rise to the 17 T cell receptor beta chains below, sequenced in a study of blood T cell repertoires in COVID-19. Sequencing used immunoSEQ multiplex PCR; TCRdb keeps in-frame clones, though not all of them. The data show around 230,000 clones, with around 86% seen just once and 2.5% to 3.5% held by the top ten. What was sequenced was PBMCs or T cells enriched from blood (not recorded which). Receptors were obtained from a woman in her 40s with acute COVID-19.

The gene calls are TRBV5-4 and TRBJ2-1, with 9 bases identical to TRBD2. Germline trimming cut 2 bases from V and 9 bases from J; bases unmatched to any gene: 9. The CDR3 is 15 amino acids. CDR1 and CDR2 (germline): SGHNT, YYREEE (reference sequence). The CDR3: CASSFAGGSAGEQFF. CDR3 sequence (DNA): TGTGCCAGCAGCTTTGCGGGAGGGTCGGCTGGTGAGCAGTTCTTC.

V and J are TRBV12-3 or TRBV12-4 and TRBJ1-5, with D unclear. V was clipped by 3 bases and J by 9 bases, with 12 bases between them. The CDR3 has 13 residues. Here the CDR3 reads CASSLDSPGPQHF. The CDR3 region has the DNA TGTGCCAGCAGTTTGGACTCCCCGGGGCCCCAGCATTTT.

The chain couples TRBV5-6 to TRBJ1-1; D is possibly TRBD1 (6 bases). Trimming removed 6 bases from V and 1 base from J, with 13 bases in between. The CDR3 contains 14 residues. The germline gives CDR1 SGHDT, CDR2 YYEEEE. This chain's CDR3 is CASKPTGTNTEAFF. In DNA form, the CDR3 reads TGTGCCAGCAAACCGACAGGAACGAACACTGAAGCTTTCTTT.

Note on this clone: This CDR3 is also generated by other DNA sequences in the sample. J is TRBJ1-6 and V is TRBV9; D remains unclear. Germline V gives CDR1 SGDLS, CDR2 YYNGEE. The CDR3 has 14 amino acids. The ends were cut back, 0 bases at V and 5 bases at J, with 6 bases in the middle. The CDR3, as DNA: TGTGCCAGCAGCGTAGGGCCAGATAATTCACCCCTCCACTTT. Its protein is CASSVGPDNSPLHF.

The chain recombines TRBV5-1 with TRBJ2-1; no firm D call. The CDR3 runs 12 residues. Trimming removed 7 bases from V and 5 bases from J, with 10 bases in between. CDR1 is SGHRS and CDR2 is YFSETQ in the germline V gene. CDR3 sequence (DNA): TGCGCCAGCTGGGCTGCGAACAATGAGCAGTTCTTC. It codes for CASWAANNEQFF.

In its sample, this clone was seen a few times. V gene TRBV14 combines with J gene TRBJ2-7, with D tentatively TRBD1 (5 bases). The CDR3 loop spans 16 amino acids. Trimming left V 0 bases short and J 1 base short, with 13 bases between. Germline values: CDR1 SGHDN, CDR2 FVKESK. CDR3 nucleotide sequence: TGTGCCAGCAGCCAAGATCTAGGTGGACAATCCTACGAGCAGTACTTC. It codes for CASSQDLGGQSYEQYF.

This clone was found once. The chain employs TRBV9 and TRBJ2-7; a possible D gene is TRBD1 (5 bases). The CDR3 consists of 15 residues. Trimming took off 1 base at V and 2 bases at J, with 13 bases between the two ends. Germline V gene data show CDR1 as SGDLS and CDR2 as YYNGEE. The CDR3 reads CASSVSGLSPYEQYF. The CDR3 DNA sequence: TGTGCCAGCAGCGTATCAGGGCTCTCCCCCTACGAGCAGTACTTC. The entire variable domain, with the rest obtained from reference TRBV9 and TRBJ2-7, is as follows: DSGVTQTPKHLITATGQRVTLRCSPRSGDLSVYWYQQSLDQGLQFLIQYYNGEERAKGNILERFSAQQFPDLHSELNLSSLELGDSALYFCASSVSGLSPYEQYFGPGTRLTVT.

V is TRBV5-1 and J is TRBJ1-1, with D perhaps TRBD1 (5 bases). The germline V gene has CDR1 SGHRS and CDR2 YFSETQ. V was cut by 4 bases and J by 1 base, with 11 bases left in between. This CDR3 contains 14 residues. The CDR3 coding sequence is TGCGCCAGCAGCCAACTACAGGAGAACACTGAAGCTTTCTTT. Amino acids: CASSQLQENTEAFF.

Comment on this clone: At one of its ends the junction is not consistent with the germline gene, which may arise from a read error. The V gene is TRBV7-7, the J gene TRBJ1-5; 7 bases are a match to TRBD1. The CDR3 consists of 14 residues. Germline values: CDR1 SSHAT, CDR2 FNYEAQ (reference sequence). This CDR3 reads CASSQTGSDQPQHF. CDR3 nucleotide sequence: TGTGCTAGCAGCCAGACAGGGTCGGATCAGCCCCAGCATTTT.

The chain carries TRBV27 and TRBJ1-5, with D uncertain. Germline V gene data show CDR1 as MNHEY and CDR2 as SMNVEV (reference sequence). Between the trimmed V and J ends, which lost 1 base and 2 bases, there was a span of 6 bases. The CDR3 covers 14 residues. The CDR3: CASSLYYGNQPQHF. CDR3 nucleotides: TGTGCCAGCAGTTTATATTATGGCAATCAGCCCCAGCATTTT.

CDR3 loop: CASSNREGDYGYTF. The CDR3 DNA is TGTGCCAGCAGTAATAGAGAGGGAGACTATGGCTACACCTTC. The chain has TRBV6-5 and TRBJ1-2, with D hard to call. The CDR3 length is 14 residues. CDR1 MNHEY and CDR2 SVGAGI come from the germline V gene. V was trimmed by 5 bases and J by 3 bases, leaving 13 bases between them.

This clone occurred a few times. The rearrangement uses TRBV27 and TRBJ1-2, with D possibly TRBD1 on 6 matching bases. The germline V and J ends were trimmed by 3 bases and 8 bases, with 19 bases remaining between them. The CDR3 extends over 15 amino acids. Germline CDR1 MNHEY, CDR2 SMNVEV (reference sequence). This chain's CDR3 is CASSLRDTVGGGYTF. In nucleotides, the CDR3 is TGTGCCAGCAGTTTGAGGGACACGGTGGGGGGGGGCTACACCTTC.

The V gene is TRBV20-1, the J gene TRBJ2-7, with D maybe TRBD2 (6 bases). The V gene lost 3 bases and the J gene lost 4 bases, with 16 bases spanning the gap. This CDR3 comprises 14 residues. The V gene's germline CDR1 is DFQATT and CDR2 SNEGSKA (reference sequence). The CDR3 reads CSASPRGSRYEQYF. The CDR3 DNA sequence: TGCAGTGCTAGTCCCCGGGGGAGTCGGTACGAGCAGTACTTC.

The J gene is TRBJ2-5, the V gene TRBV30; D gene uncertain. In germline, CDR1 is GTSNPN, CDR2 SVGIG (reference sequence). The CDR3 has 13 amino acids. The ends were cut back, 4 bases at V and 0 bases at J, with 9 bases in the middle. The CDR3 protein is CAWTQSYQETQYF. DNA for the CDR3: TGTGCCTGGACCCAGTCGTACCAAGAGACCCAGTACTTC. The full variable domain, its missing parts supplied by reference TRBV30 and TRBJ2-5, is SQTIHQWPATLVQPVGSPLSLECTVEGTSNPNLYWYRQAAGRGLQLLFYSVGIGQISSEVPQNLSASRPQDRQFILSSKKLLLSDSGFYLCAWTQSYQETQYFGPGTRLLVL.

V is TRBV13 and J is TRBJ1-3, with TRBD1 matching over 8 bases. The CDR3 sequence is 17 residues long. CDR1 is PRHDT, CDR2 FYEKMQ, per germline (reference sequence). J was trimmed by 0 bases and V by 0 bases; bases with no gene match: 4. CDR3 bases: TGTGCCAGCAGCTTAGGGCAGGGGGCCTCCTCTGGAAACACCATATATTTT. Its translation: CASSLGQGASSGNTIYF.

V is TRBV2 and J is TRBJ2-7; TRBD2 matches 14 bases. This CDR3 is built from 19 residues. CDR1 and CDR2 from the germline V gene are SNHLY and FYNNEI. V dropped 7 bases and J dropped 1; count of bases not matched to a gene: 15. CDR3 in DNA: TGTGCCAGCACGGAGGACTTCCCGGGACTAGCGGGAGCTTCCTACGAGCAGTACTTC. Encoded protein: CASTEDFPGLAGASYEQYF. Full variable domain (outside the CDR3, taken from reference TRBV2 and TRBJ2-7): EPEVTQTPSHQVTQMGQEVILRCVPISNHLYFYWYRQILGQKVEFLVSFYNNEISEKSEIFDDQFSVERPDGSNFTLKIRSTKLEDSAMYFCASTEDFPGLAGASYEQYFGPGTRLTVT.

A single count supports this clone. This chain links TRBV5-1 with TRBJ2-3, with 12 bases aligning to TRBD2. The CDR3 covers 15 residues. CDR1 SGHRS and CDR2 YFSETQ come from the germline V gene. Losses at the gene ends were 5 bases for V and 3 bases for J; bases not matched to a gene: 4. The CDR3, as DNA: TGCGCCAGCAGACTCGGACTAGCGGGAACAGATACGCAGTATTTT. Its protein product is CASRLGLAGTDTQYF.